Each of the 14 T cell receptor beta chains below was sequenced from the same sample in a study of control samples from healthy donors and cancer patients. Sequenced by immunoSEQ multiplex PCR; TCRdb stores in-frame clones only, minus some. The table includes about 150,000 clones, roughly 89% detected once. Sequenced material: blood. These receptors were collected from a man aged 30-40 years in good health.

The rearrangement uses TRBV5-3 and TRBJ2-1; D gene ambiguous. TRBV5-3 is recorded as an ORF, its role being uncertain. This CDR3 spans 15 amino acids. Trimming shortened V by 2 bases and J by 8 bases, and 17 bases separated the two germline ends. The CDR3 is CARSFEFWSFDEQFF. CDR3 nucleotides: TGTGCCAGAAGCTTTGAATTCTGGAGTTTCGATGAGCAGTTCTTC.

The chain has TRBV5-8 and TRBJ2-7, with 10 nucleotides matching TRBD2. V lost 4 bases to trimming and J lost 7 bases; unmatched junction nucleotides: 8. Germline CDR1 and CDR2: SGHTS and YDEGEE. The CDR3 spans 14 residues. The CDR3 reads CASSQAGGPREQYF. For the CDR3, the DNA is TGTGCCAGCAGCCAAGCGGGGGGGCCGAGGGAGCAGTACTTC.

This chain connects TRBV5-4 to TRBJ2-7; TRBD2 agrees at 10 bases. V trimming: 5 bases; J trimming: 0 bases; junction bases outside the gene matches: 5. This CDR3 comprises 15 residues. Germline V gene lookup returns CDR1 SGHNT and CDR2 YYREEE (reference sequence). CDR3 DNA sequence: TGTGCCAGCAGTCGCGCTAGCGGGAGCTCCTACGAGCAGTACTTC. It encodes CASSRASGSSYEQYF.

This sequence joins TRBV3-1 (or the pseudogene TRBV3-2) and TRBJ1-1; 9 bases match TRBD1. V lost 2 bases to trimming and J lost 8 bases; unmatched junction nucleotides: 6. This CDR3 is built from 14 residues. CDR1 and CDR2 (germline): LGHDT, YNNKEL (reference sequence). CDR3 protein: CASSQYTGGVEAFF. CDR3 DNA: TGTGCCAGCAGCCAATATACAGGGGGCGTCGAAGCTTTCTTT.

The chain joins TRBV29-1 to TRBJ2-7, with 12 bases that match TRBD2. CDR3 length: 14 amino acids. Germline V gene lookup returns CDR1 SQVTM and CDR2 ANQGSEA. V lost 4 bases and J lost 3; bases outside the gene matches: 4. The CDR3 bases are TGCAGCGTTGGAGGACTAGCGGGGATCTACGAGCAGTACTTC. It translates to CSVGGLAGIYEQYF.

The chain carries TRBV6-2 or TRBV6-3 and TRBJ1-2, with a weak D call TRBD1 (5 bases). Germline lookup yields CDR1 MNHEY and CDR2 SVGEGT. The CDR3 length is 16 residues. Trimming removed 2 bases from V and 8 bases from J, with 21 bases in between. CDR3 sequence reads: CASSYRTGRGEGGYTF. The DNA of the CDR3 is TGTGCCAGCAGTTACCGGACGGGGAGGGGTGAAGGGGGCTACACCTTC.

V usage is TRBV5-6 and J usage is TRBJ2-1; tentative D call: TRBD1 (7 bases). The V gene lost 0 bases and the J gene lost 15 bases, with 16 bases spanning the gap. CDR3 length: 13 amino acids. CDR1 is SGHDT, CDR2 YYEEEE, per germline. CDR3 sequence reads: CASSLGNSGGGFF. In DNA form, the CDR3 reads TGTGCCAGCAGCTTGGGTAACTCAGGGGGAGGGTTCTTC.

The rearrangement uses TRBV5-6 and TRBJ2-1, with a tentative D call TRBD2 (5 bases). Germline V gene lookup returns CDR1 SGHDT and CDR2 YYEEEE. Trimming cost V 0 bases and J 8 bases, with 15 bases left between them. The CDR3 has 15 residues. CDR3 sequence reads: CASSLGLTLGDEQFF. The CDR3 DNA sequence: TGTGCCAGCAGCTTGGGACTAACCCTTGGGGATGAGCAGTTCTTC. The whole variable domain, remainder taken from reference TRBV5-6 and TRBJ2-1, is DAGVTQSPTHLIKTRGQQVTLRCSPKSGHDTVSWYQQALGQGPQFIFQYYEEEERQRGNFPDRFSGHQFPNYSSELNVNALLLGDSALYLCASSLGLTLGDEQFFGPGTRLTVL.

CDR3 sequence: CASSRRRGQMNEKLFF. The CDR3 nucleotides read TGTGCCAGCAGTAGAAGGAGGGGACAGATGAATGAAAAACTGTTTTTT. The genes are TRBV6-6 and TRBJ1-4; 7 nucleotides align to TRBD1. The germline V gene has CDR1 MNHNY and CDR2 SVGAGI (reference sequence). The CDR3 consists of 16 residues. V was pared by 5 bases and J by 5 bases, with 11 bases of the junction left unmatched.

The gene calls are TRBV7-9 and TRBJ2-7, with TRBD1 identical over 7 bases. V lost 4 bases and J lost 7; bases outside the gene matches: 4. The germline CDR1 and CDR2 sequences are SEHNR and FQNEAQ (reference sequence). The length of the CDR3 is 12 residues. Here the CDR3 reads CASSWTGPEQYF. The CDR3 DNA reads TGTGCCAGCAGCTGGACAGGTCCGGAGCAGTACTTC.

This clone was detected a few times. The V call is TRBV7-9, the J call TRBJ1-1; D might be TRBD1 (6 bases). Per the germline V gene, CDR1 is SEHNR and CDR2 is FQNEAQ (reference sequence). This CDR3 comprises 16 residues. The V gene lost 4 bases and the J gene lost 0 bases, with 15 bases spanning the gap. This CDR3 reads CASSSRGGTMNTEAFF. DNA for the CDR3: TGTGCCAGCAGCTCACGAGGCGGGACAATGAACACTGAAGCTTTCTTT.

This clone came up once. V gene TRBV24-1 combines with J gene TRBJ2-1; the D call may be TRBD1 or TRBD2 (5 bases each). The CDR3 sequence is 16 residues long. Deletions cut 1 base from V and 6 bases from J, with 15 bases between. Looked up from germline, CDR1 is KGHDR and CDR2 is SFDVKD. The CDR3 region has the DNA TGTGCCACCAGTGATTTTACGGGACCCGTCGGCAATGAGCAGTTCTTC. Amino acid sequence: CATSDFTGPVGNEQFF.

The CDR3 nucleotides read TGTGCCACCAGTGAGTTTAGCGGGGGGAGAACAGATACGCAGTATTTT. Its translation: CATSEFSGGRTDTQYF. The genes are TRBV24-1 and TRBJ2-3; 10 nucleotides agree with TRBD2. This CDR3 is built from 16 residues. V lost 4 bases, J lost 3 bases, and 6 bases stayed unmatched. CDR1 KGHDR and CDR2 SFDVKD come from the germline V gene.

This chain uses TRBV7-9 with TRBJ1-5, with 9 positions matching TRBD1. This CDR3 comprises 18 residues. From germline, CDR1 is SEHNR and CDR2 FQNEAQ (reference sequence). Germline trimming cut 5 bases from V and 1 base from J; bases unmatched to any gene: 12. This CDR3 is CASSHLPGQGGSNQPQHF. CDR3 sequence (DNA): TGTGCCAGCAGCCACCTACCGGGACAGGGAGGGAGCAATCAGCCCCAGCATTTT.